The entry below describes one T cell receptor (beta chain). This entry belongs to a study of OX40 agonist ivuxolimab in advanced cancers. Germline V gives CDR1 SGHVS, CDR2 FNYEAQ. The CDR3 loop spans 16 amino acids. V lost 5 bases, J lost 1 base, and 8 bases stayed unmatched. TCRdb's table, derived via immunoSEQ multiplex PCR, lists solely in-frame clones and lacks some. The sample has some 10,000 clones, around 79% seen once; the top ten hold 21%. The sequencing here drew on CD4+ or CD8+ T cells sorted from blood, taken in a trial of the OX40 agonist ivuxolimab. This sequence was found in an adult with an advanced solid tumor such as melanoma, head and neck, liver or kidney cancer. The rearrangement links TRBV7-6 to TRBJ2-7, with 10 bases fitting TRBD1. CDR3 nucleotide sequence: TGTGCCAGCAGCCATGGACAGGGGGAGTTGTCCTACGAGCAGTACTTC. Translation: CASSHGQGELSYEQYF.